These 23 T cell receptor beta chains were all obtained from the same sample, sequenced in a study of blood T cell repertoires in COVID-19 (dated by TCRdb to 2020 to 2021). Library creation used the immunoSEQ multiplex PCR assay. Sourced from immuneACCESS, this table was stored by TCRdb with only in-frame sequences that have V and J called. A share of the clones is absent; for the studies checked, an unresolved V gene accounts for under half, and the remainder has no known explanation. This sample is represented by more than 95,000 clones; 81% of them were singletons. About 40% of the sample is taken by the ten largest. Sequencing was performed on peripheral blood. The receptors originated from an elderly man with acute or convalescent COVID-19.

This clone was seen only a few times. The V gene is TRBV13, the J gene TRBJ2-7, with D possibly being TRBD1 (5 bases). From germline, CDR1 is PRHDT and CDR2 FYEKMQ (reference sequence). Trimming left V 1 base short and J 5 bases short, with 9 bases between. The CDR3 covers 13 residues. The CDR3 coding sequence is TGTGCCAGCAGCTTAGAGACAGAACACGAGCAGTACTTC. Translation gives CASSLETEHEQYF.

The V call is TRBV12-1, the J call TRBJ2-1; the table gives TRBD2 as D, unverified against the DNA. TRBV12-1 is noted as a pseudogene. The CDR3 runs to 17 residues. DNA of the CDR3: TGTGCCAGCAGCTCAGAAAACTCACTAGCGGTGTCTACTCAGCAGTTCTTC. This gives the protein CASSSENSLAVSTQQFF.

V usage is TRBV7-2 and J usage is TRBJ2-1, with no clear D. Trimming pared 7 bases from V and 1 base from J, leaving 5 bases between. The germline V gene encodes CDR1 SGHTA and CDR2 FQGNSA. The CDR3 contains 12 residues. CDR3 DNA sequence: TGTGCCAGCACCCCATCCTACAATGAGCAGTTCTTC. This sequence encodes CASTPSYNEQFF.

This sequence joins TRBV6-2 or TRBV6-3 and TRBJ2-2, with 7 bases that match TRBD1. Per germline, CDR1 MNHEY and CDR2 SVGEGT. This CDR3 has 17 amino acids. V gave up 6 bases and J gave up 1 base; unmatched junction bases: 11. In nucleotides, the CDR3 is TGTGCCAGCAGCCCCACTCCGGGACAGCGGAACACCGGGGAGCTGTTTTTT. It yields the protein CASSPTPGQRNTGELFF.

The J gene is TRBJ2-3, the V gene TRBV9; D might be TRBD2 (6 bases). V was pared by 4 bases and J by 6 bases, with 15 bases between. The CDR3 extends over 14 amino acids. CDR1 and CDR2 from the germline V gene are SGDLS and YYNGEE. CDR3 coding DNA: TGTGCCAGCAGCCGGGAACTAGCCGACGATACGCAGTATTTT. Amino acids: CASSRELADDTQYF.

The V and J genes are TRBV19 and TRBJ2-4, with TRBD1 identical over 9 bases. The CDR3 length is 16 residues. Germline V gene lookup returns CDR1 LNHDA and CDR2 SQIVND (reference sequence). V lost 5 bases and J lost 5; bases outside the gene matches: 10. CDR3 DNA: TGTGCCAGTAGTGTTCCACCTCGGGACAGGGAAAACATTCAGTACTTC. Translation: CASSVPPRDRENIQYF.

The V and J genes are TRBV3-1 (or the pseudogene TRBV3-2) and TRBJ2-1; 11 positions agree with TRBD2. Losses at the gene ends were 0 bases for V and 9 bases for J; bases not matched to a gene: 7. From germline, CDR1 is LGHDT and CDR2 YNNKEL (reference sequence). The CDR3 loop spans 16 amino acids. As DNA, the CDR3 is TGTGCCAGCAGCCAAGATAGACTAGCGGGAACCGGTGAGCAGTTCTTC. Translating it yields CASSQDRLAGTGEQFF.

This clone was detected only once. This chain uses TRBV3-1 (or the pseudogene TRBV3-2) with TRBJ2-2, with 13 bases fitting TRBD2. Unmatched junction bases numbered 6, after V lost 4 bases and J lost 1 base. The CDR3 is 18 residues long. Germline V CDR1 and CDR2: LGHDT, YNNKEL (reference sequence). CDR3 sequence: CASSRRTSGSLNTGELFF. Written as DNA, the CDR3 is TGTGCCAGCAGCCGACGGACTAGCGGGAGCCTGAACACCGGGGAGCTGTTTTTT.

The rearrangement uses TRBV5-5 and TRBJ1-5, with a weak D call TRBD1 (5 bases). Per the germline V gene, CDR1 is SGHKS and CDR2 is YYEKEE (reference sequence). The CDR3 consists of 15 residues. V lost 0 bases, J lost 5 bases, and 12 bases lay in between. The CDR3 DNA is TGTGCCAGCAGCTTGGGGTCGGGGGTTTATCAGCCCCAGCATTTT. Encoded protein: CASSLGSGVYQPQHF.

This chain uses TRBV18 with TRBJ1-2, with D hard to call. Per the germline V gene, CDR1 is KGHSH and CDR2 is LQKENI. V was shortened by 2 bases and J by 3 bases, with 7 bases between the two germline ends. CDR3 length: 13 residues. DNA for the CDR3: TGTGCCAGCTCACCAGGGCTCGACTATGGCTACACCTTC. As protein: CASSPGLDYGYTF.

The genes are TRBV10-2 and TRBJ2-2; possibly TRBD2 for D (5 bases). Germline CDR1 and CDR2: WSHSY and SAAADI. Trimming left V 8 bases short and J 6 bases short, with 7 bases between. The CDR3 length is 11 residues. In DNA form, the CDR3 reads TGCGCCAGCGAGGGTCCCGGGGAGCTGTTTTTT. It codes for CASEGPGELFF.

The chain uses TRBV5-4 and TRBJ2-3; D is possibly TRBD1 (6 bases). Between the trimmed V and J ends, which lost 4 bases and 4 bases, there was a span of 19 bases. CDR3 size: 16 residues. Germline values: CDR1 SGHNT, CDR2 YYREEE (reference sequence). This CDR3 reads CASSLSLTGYSDTQYF. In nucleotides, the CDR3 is TGTGCCAGCAGCCTTAGCCTAACAGGGTATTCAGATACGCAGTATTTT.

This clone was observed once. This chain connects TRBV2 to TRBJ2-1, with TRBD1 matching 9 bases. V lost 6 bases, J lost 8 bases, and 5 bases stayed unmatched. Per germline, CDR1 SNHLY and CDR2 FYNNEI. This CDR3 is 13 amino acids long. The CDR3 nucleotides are TGTGCCAGCAGCGAGGACAGGGGACATGAGCAGTTCTTC. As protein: CASSEDRGHEQFF.

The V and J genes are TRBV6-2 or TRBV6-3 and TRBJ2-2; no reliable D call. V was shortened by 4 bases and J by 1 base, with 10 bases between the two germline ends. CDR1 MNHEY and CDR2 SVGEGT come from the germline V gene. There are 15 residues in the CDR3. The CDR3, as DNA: TGTGCCAGCAGTTCCGACACCCTGAACACCGGGGAGCTGTTTTTT. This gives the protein CASSSDTLNTGELFF.

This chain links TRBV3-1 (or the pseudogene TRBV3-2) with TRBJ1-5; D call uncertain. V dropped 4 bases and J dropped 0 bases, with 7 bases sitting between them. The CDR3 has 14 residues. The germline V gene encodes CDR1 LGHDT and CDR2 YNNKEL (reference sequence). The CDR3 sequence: CASSRQSSNQPQHF. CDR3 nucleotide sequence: TGTGCCAGCAGCCGGCAGTCTAGCAATCAGCCCCAGCATTTT.

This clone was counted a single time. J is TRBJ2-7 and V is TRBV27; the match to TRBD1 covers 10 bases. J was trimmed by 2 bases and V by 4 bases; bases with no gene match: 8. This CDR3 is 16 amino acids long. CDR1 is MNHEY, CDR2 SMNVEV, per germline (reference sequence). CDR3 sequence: CASSSFRQGAAYEQYF. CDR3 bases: TGTGCCAGCAGTTCATTTAGACAGGGGGCCGCCTACGAGCAGTACTTC.

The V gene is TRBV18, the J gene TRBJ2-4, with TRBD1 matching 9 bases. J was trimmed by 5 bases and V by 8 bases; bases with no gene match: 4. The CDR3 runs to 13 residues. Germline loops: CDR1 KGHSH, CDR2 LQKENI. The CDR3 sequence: CASTRTGENIQYF. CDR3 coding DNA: TGTGCCAGCACCCGGACAGGGGAAAACATTCAGTACTTC.

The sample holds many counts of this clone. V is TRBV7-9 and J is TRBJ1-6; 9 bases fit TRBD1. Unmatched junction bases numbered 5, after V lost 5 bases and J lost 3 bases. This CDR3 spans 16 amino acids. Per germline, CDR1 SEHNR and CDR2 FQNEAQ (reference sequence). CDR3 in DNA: TGTGCCAGCAGCCAGGGACAGGGCTTCTATAATTCACCCCTCCACTTT. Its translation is CASSQGQGFYNSPLHF.

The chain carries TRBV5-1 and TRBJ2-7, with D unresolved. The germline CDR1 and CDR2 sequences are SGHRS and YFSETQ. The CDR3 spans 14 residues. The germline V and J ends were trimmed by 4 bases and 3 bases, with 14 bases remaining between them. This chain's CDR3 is CASSPEPNNYEQYF. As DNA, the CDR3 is TGCGCCAGCAGCCCAGAACCGAATAACTACGAGCAGTACTTC.

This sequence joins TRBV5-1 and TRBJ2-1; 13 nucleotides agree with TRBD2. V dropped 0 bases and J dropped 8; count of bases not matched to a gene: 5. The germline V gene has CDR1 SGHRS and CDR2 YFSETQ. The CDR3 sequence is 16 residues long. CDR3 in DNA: TGCGCCAGCAGCTTGGTACTAGCGGGAGGGAGGCATGAGCAGTTCTTC. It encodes CASSLVLAGGRHEQFF.

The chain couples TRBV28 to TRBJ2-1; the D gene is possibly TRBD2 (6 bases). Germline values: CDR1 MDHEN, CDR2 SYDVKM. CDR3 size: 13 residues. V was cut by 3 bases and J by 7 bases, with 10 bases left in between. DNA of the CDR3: TGTGCCAGCAGTTTCCGGCGGGATAATGAGCAGTTCTTC. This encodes CASSFRRDNEQFF.

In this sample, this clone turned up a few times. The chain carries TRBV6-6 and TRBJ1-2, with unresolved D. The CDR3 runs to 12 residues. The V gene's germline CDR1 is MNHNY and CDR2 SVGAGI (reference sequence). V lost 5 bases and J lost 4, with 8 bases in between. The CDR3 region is CASSGSFYGYTF. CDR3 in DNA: TGTGCCAGCAGTGGGAGTTTCTATGGCTACACCTTC.

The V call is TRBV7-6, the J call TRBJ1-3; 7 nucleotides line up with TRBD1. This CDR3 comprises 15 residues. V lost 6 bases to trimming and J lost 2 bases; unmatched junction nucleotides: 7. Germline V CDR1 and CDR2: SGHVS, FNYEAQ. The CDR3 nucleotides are TGTGCCAGCAGTTTTGACAGGGCTCCTGGAAACACCATATATTTT. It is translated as CASSFDRAPGNTIYF.